Included here is one T cell receptor (beta chain) sequence, with context. 60 Vbeta and 13 Jbeta primers were used in PCR. Some clones are missing from TCRdb's copy, which holds only in-frame ones; the method was immunoSEQ multiplex PCR. The sample has fewer than 150,000 clones; around 81% are singletons. Germline CDR1 reads MNHEY; CDR2 reads SVGAGI. This CDR3 has 15 amino acids. V shed 0 bases and J shed 2 bases, with 11 bases lying between them. The entry originates in a study of cytomegalovirus exposure and HLA in healthy donors. The gene calls are TRBV6-5 and TRBJ2-7, with TRBD2 as a possible D gene (5 bases). This TCR derives from a male donor in good health and CMV-seronegative. The sequenced sample consisted of PBMCs. The CDR3 sequence: CASSYSAGKAYEQYF. CDR3 DNA: TGTGCCAGCAGTTACTCGGCGGGCAAAGCCTACGAGCAGTACTTC.